This T cell receptor (beta chain) derives from a study of blood T cell repertoires in COVID-19. About the research overall: Specimens from acute and convalescent COVID-19 originated in the United States, Italy and Spain. In each case, the material was cDNA or gDNA derived from T cells, B-cell-depleted T cells, or PBMCs.

Per the study methods: Amplification of reference gene primers was used by the study to estimate nucleated cell counts. Clones were sequenced by immunoSEQ multiplex PCR, and TCRdb holds only the in-frame ones, with some missing. That table supplies the V and J calls and clone size; D and trimming were determined from the DNA. The repertoire holds 55,000 to 70,000 clones, with more than 90% as singletons. This CDR3 comprises 15 residues. The J segment lost 8 bases and the V segment lost 1 base, leaving 8 bases of the junction unmatched. Looked up from germline, CDR1 is LNHDA and CDR2 is SQIVND (reference sequence).

The sample taken for sequencing was peripheral blood. This clonotype was obtained from a man aged 60-69 years with acute or convalescent COVID-19. V gene TRBV19 combines with J gene TRBJ1-2, with 9 bases matching TRBD1. The CDR3 loop is CASSIGTGAGEGYTF. CDR3 nucleotide sequence: TGTGCCAGTAGTATAGGGACAGGGGCCGGGGAAGGCTACACCTTC.